Below, 31 T cell receptor beta chains from the same sample are listed, as sequenced in a study of CD8 T cells in ankylosing spondylitis. MiXCR, applied by TCRdb to the 5' RACE reads, yields one record per CDR3 protein. The sample holds about 240,000 distinct CDR3 sequences, around 9.2% seen once. Sequencing was carried out using blood, either unsorted or a sorted T cell fraction (not recorded which). These receptors were obtained from a male donor with ankylosing spondylitis or in good health (not recorded which).

The V gene is TRBV5-1, the J gene TRBJ1-1; no reliable D call. Germline V gene sequence: CDR1 SGHRS, CDR2 YFSETQ. V was pared by 0 bases and J by 5 bases, with 17 bases between. The CDR3 sequence is 16 residues long. In DNA form, the CDR3 reads TGCGCCAGCAGCTTGGGGTCCCGGGTAGGATGGACTGAAGCTTTCTTT. It translates to CASSLGSRVGWTEAFF.

This clonotype was counted a few times. DNA for the CDR3: TGTGCCAGCGGACGGTCGACAGGGGCCTACGAGCAGTACTTC. Residues: CASGRSTGAYEQYF. This chain connects TRBV6-1 to TRBJ2-7, with 8 positions matching TRBD1. The CDR3 is 14 amino acids. Germline lookup yields CDR1 MNHNS and CDR2 SASEGT. V shed 8 bases and J 2 bases; nucleotides not matched to a gene: 8.

The table lists this clonotype with a few counts. CDR3 sequence (DNA): TGCAGCGTTGAAACTAGCGGGAGATCCCCCTACAATGAGCAGTTCTTC. It yields the protein CSVETSGRSPYNEQFF. The chain joins TRBV29-1 to TRBJ2-1, with 11 bases lining up with TRBD2. The CDR3 contains 16 residues. From germline, CDR1 is SQVTM and CDR2 ANQGSEA. With V trimmed by 2 bases and J by 2 bases, 5 bases remained unmatched.

This clonotype has a count of ten or more. This chain joins TRBV20-1 and TRBJ2-7; tentatively, D is TRBD1 (5 bases). The V end was cut by 6 bases, the J end by 2 bases, with 14 bases between. This CDR3 is 13 amino acids long. The germline CDR1 and CDR2 sequences are DFQATT and SNEGSKA (reference sequence). CDR3 coding DNA: TGCAGTGCCTCAACAGGTACAGCCTACGAGCAGTACTTC. This codes for CSASTGTAYEQYF.

Many counts were recorded for this clonotype. The chain uses TRBV12-3 or TRBV12-4 and TRBJ1-2; a weak D match, TRBD1 (5 bases). The V and J ends lost 3 bases and 4 bases respectively, with 12 bases between them. This CDR3 has 14 residues. CDR3 region: CASSLGRGGYGYTF. The DNA for the CDR3 is TGTGCCAGCAGTTTGGGGAGGGGAGGCTATGGCTACACCTTC.

The table lists this clonotype with a few counts. The chain recombines TRBV4-3 with TRBJ1-1; D not certain. Trimming cost V 1 base and J 3 bases, with 12 bases left between them. Germline V CDR1 and CDR2: LGHNA, YSLEER. This CDR3 contains 15 residues. The DNA for the CDR3 is TGCGCCAGCAGCCAAGCTGGCAGGTCGGACACTGAAGCTTTCTTT. Amino acid sequence: CASSQAGRSDTEAFF.

The sample holds many counts of this clonotype. The chain combines TRBV6-1 with TRBJ2-1, with D unresolved. Trimming removed 4 bases from V and 4 bases from J, with 8 bases in between. CDR3 length equals 13 residues. Germline CDR1 reads MNHNS; CDR2 reads SASEGT. CDR3 in amino acids: CASSGLKYNEQFF. For the CDR3, the DNA is TGTGCCAGCAGTGGGCTAAAATACAATGAGCAGTTCTTC.

This clonotype was found many times. The gene calls are TRBV7-9 and TRBJ2-7; 7 nucleotides align to TRBD1. Germline V gene data show CDR1 as SEHNR and CDR2 as FQNEAQ (reference sequence). V was clipped by 4 bases and J by 5 bases; unmatched bases: 5. CDR3 length: 13 amino acids. In DNA, the CDR3 is TGTGCCAGCAGCTCCTCGGACAGGAACGAGCAGTACTTC. It translates to CASSSSDRNEQYF. The full variable domain, rest sourced from reference TRBV7-9 and TRBJ2-7, is DTGVSQNPRHKITKRGQNVTFRCDPISEHNRLYWYRQTLGQGPEFLTYFQNEAQLEKSRLLSDRFSAERPKGSFSTLEIQRTEQGDSAMYLCASSSSDRNEQYFGPGTRLTVT.

This clonotype was observed at least ten times. V gene TRBV3-1 combines with J gene TRBJ1-5; D uncertain. Germline V gene data show CDR1 as LGHDT and CDR2 as YNNKEL (reference sequence). The CDR3 covers 12 residues. Trimming cost V 4 bases and J 0 bases, with 1 base left between them. DNA for the CDR3: TGTGCCAGCAGCCGTAGCAATCAGCCCCAGCATTTT. This sequence encodes CASSRSNQPQHF.

This clonotype was detected only a few times. The chain uses TRBV20-1 and TRBJ2-1; maybe TRBD1 (6 bases). This CDR3 region has 16 residues. V shed 3 bases and J shed 4 bases, with 19 bases lying between them. Per the germline V gene, CDR1 is DFQATT and CDR2 is SNEGSKA (reference sequence). The chain's CDR3 is CSARSRAGVGYNEQFF. DNA of the CDR3: TGCAGTGCTAGGTCGCGGGCAGGGGTCGGATACAATGAGCAGTTCTTC.

At least ten counts were recorded for this clonotype. The rearrangement uses TRBV18 and TRBJ1-1, with a possible D match to TRBD1 (5 bases). Trimming pared 3 bases from V and 1 base from J, leaving 18 bases between. CDR3 size: 17 residues. Germline CDR1 and CDR2: KGHSH and LQKENI. CDR3 nucleotides: TGTGCCAGCTCACCCGTAACCCAGGGTGAGGGGAACACTGAAGCTTTCTTT. This gives the protein CASSPVTQGEGNTEAFF.

This clonotype came up many times. This rearrangement joins TRBV6-1 to TRBJ1-6; 7 nucleotides line up with TRBD1. Germline-derived CDR1 and CDR2 are MNHNS and SASEGT. The CDR3 spans 14 residues. Losses at the gene ends were 4 bases for V and 7 bases for J; bases not matched to a gene: 4. The CDR3: CASSAATGNSPLHF. CDR3 DNA: TGTGCCAGCAGTGCGGCGACAGGGAATTCACCCCTCCACTTT.

Regarding this clonotype: A much larger clone is a single base away; this may be a read error. The CDR3 region has the DNA TGTGCCATCGGACTTCCCCCGGCCGAGCATTTCTTC. Protein: CAIGLPPAEHFF. The chain links TRBV10-3 to TRBJ2-1; possibly TRBD2 for D (5 bases). The CDR3 is 12 amino acids. The germline gives CDR1 ENHRY, CDR2 SYGVKD.

This clonotype was detected many times. The V and J genes are TRBV24-1 and TRBJ2-1; 13 bases match TRBD2. Germline V gene sequence: CDR1 KGHDR, CDR2 SFDVKD. CDR3 length: 14 residues. J lost 10 bases, V lost 8 bases, and 7 bases had no gene match. The CDR3 is CATKGTSGNGEQFF. CDR3 in DNA: TGTGCCACCAAAGGGACTAGCGGGAATGGGGAGCAGTTCTTC.

The V and J genes are TRBV7-9 and TRBJ2-5, with D possibly being TRBD1 or TRBD2 (5 bases each). From germline, CDR1 is SEHNR and CDR2 FQNEAQ (reference sequence). Trimming pared 5 bases from V and 4 bases from J, leaving 17 bases between. The CDR3 contains 15 residues. The CDR3 region is CASSQGVNGGETQYF. The CDR3 nucleotides read TGTGCCAGCAGCCAGGGAGTTAATGGAGGAGAGACCCAGTACTTC.

This clonotype was recorded many times. The chain carries TRBV12-3 or TRBV12-4 and TRBJ1-1; TRBD1 agrees at 10 bases. V dropped 4 bases and J dropped 7; count of bases not matched to a gene: 3. The CDR3 has 13 amino acids. The CDR3 loop is CASSWDRGGEAFF. As DNA, the CDR3 is TGTGCCAGCAGTTGGGACAGGGGCGGTGAAGCTTTCTTT.

This clonotype was found many times. This chain uses TRBV7-8 with TRBJ2-1, with a weak D call TRBD2 (5 bases). The germline gives CDR1 SGHVS, CDR2 FQNEAQ. Trimming pared 1 base from V and 2 bases from J, leaving 12 bases between. The CDR3 has 16 residues. This CDR3 reads CASSLGSGLTYNEQFF. CDR3 DNA sequence: TGTGCCAGCAGCTTAGGGTCAGGACTGACCTACAATGAGCAGTTCTTC.

In this sample, this clonotype turned up a few times. This chain connects TRBV24-1 to TRBJ2-1, with D possibly matching TRBD1 (7 bases). The V gene's germline CDR1 is KGHDR and CDR2 SFDVKD. The V and J ends lost 4 bases and 6 bases respectively, with 12 bases between them. The CDR3 length is 14 residues. CDR3 in DNA: TGTGCCACCAGTGACTACAGGGGAGGCAATGAGCAGTTCTTC. Its protein product is CATSDYRGGNEQFF.

This clonotype was detected ten times or more. J is TRBJ1-4 and V is TRBV21-1. TRBV21-1 is labeled a pseudogene. The CDR3 totals 14 residues. CDR3 in DNA: TGTGCCAGCCGACGACGTACAACTAATGAAAAACTGTTTTTT. The encoded protein is CASRRRTTNEKLFF.

This clonotype has at least ten counts. CDR3 region: CASSLGPVVYEQYF. In DNA, the CDR3 is TGTGCCAGCAGCTTAGGTCCTGTGGTCTACGAGCAGTACTTC. The gene calls are TRBV7-6 and TRBJ2-7; D gene unclear. Germline V gene sequence: CDR1 SGHVS, CDR2 FNYEAQ. CDR3 length: 14 amino acids. The V end was cut by 1 base, the J end by 3 bases, with 10 bases between.

This clonotype occurred many times. This chain links TRBV29-1 with TRBJ2-1; the D is unclear. This CDR3 is 11 amino acids long. Germline CDR1 and CDR2: SQVTM and ANQGSEA. V lost 2 bases to trimming and J lost 5 bases, with 4 bases between them. The CDR3 loop reads CSVERDNEQFF. In DNA form, the CDR3 reads TGCAGCGTTGAAAGGGACAATGAGCAGTTCTTC.

This clonotype was observed a handful of times. The genes are TRBV20-1 and TRBJ2-5; D gene ambiguous. The CDR3 is 14 residues long. CDR1 is DFQATT and CDR2 is SNEGSKA in the germline V gene (reference sequence). The V and J ends lost 0 bases and 0 bases respectively, with 8 bases between them. CDR3 bases: TGCAGTGCTAGAGATCTTACGTACCAAGAGACCCAGTACTTC. Protein: CSARDLTYQETQYF.

This clonotype was counted a few times. The V and J genes are TRBV20-1 and TRBJ1-1; maybe TRBD1 (6 bases). This CDR3 region has 14 residues. The V gene's germline CDR1 is DFQATT and CDR2 SNEGSKA (reference sequence). V lost 4 bases to trimming and J lost 3 bases, with 15 bases between them. CDR3 amino acids: CSAKKQGVDTEAFF. The DNA for the CDR3 is TGCAGTGCTAAGAAACAGGGAGTAGACACTGAAGCTTTCTTT.

The chain has TRBV5-1 and TRBJ2-2, with 9 bases matching TRBD2. V shed 0 bases and J 2 bases; nucleotides not matched to a gene: 8. The CDR3 is 18 residues long. Germline CDR1 and CDR2: SGHRS and YFSETQ. CDR3 in amino acids: CASSLGLAGFGNTGELFF. CDR3 nucleotides: TGCGCCAGCAGCTTGGGTCTAGCGGGATTCGGTAACACCGGGGAGCTGTTTTTT. The full variable domain, its missing parts supplied by reference TRBV5-1 and TRBJ2-2, is KAGVTQTPRYLIKTRGQQVTLSCSPISGHRSVSWYQQTPGQGLQFLFEYFSETQRNKGNFPGRFSGRQFSNSRSEMNVSTLELGDSALYLCASSLGLAGFGNTGELFFGEGSRLTVL.

As DNA, the CDR3 is TGTGCCAGCAGTTTTCGGGGCATCGCGGACTTTGAAGCTTTCTTT. Its protein is CASSFRGIADFEAFF. The rearrangement uses TRBV12-3 or TRBV12-4 and TRBJ1-1, with a tentative D call TRBD1 (5 bases). Trimming took off 3 bases at V and 7 bases at J, with 18 bases between the two ends. The length of the CDR3 is 15 residues.

This clonotype was seen at least ten times. This chain links TRBV12-3 or TRBV12-4 with TRBJ2-2; tentative D call: TRBD1 (6 bases). CDR3 length equals 16 residues. Deletions cut 3 bases from V and 2 bases from J, with 13 bases between. CDR3 sequence: CASSFRQGPNTGELFF. The CDR3 DNA follows: TGTGCCAGCAGTTTTCGTCAGGGGCCCAACACCGGGGAGCTGTTTTTT.

There are many counts of this clonotype. This sequence joins TRBV9 and TRBJ1-5; perhaps TRBD1 as D (6 bases). CDR1 and CDR2 (germline): SGDLS, YYNGEE. Trimming pared 3 bases from V and 7 bases from J, leaving 20 bases between. This CDR3 spans 16 amino acids. The CDR3 region has the DNA TGTGCCAGCAGCGGGGGAACAGGGAGGTTTTCACAGCCCCAGCATTTT. It encodes CASSGGTGRFSQPQHF.

There are many counts of this clonotype. This CDR3 reads CASSSTSSSTDTQYF. The CDR3 DNA reads TGCGCCAGCAGCTCGACCTCGTCTAGCACAGATACGCAGTATTTT. The chain recombines TRBV5-1 with TRBJ2-3, with no clear D. The germline gives CDR1 SGHRS, CDR2 YFSETQ. CDR3 length: 15 residues. V shed 3 bases and J shed 0 bases, with 11 bases lying between them.

In its sample, this clonotype was seen many times. The rearrangement links TRBV7-2 to TRBJ1-2; possible D gene TRBD1, 5 bases. V dropped 4 bases and J dropped 5 bases, with 14 bases sitting between them. CDR3 length: 14 amino acids. CDR1 and CDR2 from the germline V gene are SGHTA and FQGNSA. In DNA form, the CDR3 reads TGTGCCAGCAGCTCCCGGCAGGGAGCGTATGGCTACACCTTC. Amino acids: CASSSRQGAYGYTF.

This clonotype has ten or more counts. V gene TRBV20-1 combines with J gene TRBJ2-2; 7 bases are shared with TRBD2. The length of the CDR3 is 16 residues. Germline-derived CDR1 and CDR2 are DFQATT and SNEGSKA (reference sequence). The trim removed 3 bases at V and 6 bases at J, leaving 13 bases unmatched. The DNA for the CDR3 is TGCAGTGCTAGTAATCCCTCCGGAGCGGGGCCCGGGGAGCTGTTTTTT. This sequence encodes CSASNPSGAGPGELFF.

The table lists this clonotype with a few counts. The rearrangement uses TRBV24-1 and TRBJ2-2; D may match TRBD1 or TRBD2 (6 bases each). Trimming took off 5 bases at V and 7 bases at J, with 19 bases between the two ends. In germline, CDR1 is KGHDR, CDR2 SFDVKD. The CDR3 spans 16 residues. The CDR3 here is CATSAPGGGMDGELFF. The CDR3 coding sequence is TGTGCCACCAGTGCCCCTGGGGGCGGGATGGACGGGGAGCTGTTTTTT.